This T cell receptor beta chain is from a study of OX40 agonist ivuxolimab in advanced cancers. Notes on the study in general: Partial responders at 0.1-3.0 mg/kg showed near-lowest clonal expansion.

Assay: immunoSEQ multiplex PCR; the TCRdb copy retains only in-frame clones and omits some. This sample yields 20,000 to 25,000 clones, of which 84% are seen a single time; about 16% belongs to the top ten. In the case of this clone: Its specificity is unknown.

This receptor was identified in an adult with an advanced solid tumor such as melanoma, head and neck, liver or kidney cancer. The sequences come from CD4+ or CD8+ T cells sorted from blood, collected in a trial of the OX40 agonist ivuxolimab.

The CDR3 coding sequence is TGCAGTGCTAGAGGACAGTACGAAGCTTTCTTT. Protein sequence: CSARGQYEAFF. V and J are TRBV20-1 and TRBJ1-1, with D tentatively TRBD1 (5 bases). Germline V gene lookup returns CDR1 DFQATT and CDR2 SNEGSKA (reference sequence). The CDR3 runs to 11 residues. The V gene lost 1 base and the J gene lost 8 bases, with 8 bases spanning the gap.